This T cell receptor beta chain was retrieved from a study of blood T cell repertoires in COVID-19. Study as a whole: Whether acute or convalescent, the COVID-19 samples came from the United States, Italy and Spain.

The V gene lost 7 bases and the J gene lost 0 bases, with 17 bases spanning the gap. Germline V lookup: CDR1 SGHAT, CDR2 FQNNGV. This CDR3 region has 16 residues. Libraries were prepared by immunoSEQ multiplex PCR; TCRdb keeps only in-frame clonotypes and omits some of them. The table lists 90,000 to 130,000 clones, approximately 88% of them singletons. This sequence originates from a woman in her 70s with acute or convalescent COVID-19. The V call is TRBV11-2, the J call TRBJ2-3; D is perhaps TRBD2 (5 bases). Sequencing was done on a sample of peripheral blood. The CDR3 nucleotides read TGTGCCAGCACCCGCCGGGGTTGGTCTAGCACAGATACGCAGTATTTT. Translated, it gives CASTRRGWSSTDTQYF.